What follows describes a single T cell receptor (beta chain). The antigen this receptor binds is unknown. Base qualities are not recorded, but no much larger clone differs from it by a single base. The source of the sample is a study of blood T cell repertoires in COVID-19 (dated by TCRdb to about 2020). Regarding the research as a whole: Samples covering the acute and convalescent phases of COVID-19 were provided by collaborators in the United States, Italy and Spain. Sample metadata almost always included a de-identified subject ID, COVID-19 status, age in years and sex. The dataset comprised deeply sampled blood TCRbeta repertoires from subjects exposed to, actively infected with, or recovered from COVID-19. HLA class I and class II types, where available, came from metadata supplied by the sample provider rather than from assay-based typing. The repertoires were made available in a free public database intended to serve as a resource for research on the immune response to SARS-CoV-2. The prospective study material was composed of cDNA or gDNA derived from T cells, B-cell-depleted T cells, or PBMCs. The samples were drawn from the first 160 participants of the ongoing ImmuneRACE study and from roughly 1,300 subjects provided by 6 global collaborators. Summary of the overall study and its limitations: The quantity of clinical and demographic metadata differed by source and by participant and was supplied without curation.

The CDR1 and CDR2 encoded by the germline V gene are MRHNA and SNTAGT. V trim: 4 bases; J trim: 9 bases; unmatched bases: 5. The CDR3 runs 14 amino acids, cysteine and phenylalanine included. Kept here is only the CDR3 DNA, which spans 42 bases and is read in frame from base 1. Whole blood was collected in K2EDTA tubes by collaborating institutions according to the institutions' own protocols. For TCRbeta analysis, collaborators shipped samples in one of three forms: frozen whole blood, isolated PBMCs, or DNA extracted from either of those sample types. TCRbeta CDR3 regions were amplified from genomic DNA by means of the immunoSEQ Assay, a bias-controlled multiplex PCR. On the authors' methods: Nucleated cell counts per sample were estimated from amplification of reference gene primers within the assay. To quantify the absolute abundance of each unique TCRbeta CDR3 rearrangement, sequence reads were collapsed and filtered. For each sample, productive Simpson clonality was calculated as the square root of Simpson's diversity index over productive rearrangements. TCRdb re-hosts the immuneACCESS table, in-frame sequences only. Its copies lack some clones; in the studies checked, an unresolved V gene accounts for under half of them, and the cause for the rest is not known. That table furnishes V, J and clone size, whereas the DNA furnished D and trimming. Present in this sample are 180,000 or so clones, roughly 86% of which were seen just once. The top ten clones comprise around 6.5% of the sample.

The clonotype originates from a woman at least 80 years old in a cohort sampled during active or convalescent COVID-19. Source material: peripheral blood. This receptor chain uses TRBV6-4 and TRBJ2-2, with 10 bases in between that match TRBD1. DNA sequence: TGTGCCAGCAGTGCGGACAGGGGGTCCTGGGAGCTGTTTTTT. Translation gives CASSADRGSWELFF.